This T cell receptor beta chain was observed in a study of radiation and T cells in renal cell carcinoma. Assay: immunoSEQ multiplex PCR; the TCRdb copy retains only in-frame clones and omits some. The sample consists of about 170,000 clones, approximately 90% of them appearing once. Time point given: blood 4 weeks post-SBRT, at nephrectomy. This sample's treatment: 15 Gy SBRT to primary tumor, nephrectomy 4 weeks later. Germline V lookup: CDR1 GTSNPN, CDR2 SVGIG (reference sequence). V lost 3 bases to trimming and J lost 8 bases, with 11 bases between them. The CDR3 length is 13 residues. Sequencing was performed on blood, taken from a patient whose treatment included radiotherapy and nephrectomy. The chain is built from TRBV30 and TRBJ1-6; D unresolved. The clonotype originates from a woman between 50 and 59 years old with renal cell carcinoma. The CDR3 sequence is CAWSVSPYSPLHF. Written as DNA, the CDR3 is TGTGCCTGGAGCGTGAGTCCTTATTCACCCCTCCACTTT.